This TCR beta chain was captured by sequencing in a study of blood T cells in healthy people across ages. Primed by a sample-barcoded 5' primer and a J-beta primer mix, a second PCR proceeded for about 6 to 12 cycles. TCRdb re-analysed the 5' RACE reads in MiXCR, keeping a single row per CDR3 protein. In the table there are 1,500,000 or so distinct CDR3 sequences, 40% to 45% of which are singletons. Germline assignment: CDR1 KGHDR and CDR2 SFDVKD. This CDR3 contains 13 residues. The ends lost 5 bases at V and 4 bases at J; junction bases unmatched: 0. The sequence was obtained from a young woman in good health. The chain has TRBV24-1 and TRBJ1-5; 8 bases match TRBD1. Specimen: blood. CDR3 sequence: CATSGQGNQPQHF. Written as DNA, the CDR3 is TGTGCCACCAGTGGACAGGGGAATCAGCCCCAGCATTTT.